Below are 25 T cell receptor beta chains sequenced from a single sample in a study of CD8 T cells in ankylosing spondylitis. TCRdb ran MiXCR on the 5' RACE reads and lists one entry per CDR3 protein. The sample has about 390,000 distinct CDR3 sequences, approximately 20% seen once. Study findings and constraints: What appeared characteristic of ankylosing spondylitis blood was a TCR beta motif of eight or nine highly homologous variants.

Antigen specificity for these receptors is unknown. Sample: blood, either unsorted or a sorted T cell fraction (not recorded which). These receptors were obtained from a male donor with ankylosing spondylitis.

This clonotype has at least ten counts. V is TRBV19 and J is TRBJ2-1; TRBD2 matches 9 bases. CDR3 length equals 17 residues. Trimming at V came to 3 bases and at J to 6 bases, leaving 12 bases not matched to a gene. Germline CDR1 reads LNHDA; CDR2 reads SQIVND (reference sequence). CDR3 sequence: CASSIIRAGGRGNEQFF. The DNA for the CDR3 is TGTGCCAGTAGTATTATCCGAGCGGGAGGTCGGGGCAATGAGCAGTTCTTC.

This clonotype was detected only a few times. V gene TRBV5-1 combines with J gene TRBJ1-2; D remains ambiguous. Trimming removed 7 bases at V and 3 bases at J, with 10 bases between. In germline, CDR1 is SGHRS, CDR2 YFSETQ. The CDR3 runs 12 residues. DNA for the CDR3: TGCGCCAGCCGACGGGAACACTATGGCTACACCTTC. Translation: CASRREHYGYTF.

The rearrangement links TRBV27 to TRBJ1-2; D is perhaps TRBD1 (6 bases). Trimming removed 3 bases from V and 3 bases from J, with 17 bases in between. The CDR3 runs to 16 residues. In germline, CDR1 is MNHEY, CDR2 SMNVEV (reference sequence). The CDR3 here is CASSFRSRGEYYGYTF. CDR3 DNA sequence: TGTGCCAGCAGTTTCAGATCCAGGGGCGAGTACTATGGCTACACCTTC.

This clonotype occurred a few times. The chain recombines TRBV12-3 or TRBV12-4 with TRBJ2-5; D is tentatively TRBD1 or TRBD2 (5 bases each). Trimming took 7 bases from V and 1 from J, leaving 13 bases between them. This CDR3 contains 14 residues. CDR3 region: CASTNRGGQETQYF. The CDR3 bases are TGTGCCAGCACCAACCGTGGGGGCCAAGAGACCCAGTACTTC.

This clonotype was seen repeatedly, ten times or more. This chain connects TRBV6-5 to TRBJ2-1; weak D call: TRBD2 (5 bases). There are 15 residues in the CDR3. The V end was cut by 2 bases, the J end by 6 bases, with 14 bases between. Germline CDR1 and CDR2: MNHEY and SVGAGI. The CDR3 DNA follows: TGTGCCAGCAGTTACGGAGGTCTCACGAGCAATGAGCAGTTCTTC. Translating gives CASSYGGLTSNEQFF.

The V call is TRBV9, the J call TRBJ2-7; D is undetermined. Germline CDR1 reads SGDLS; CDR2 reads YYNGEE. This CDR3 region has 15 residues. Trimming took off 0 bases at V and 2 bases at J, with 12 bases between the two ends. The CDR3 here is CASSVGQFGPYEQYF. The CDR3 DNA follows: TGTGCCAGCAGCGTAGGCCAGTTTGGTCCCTACGAGCAGTACTTC.

This chain connects TRBV20-1 to TRBJ2-2; weak D call: TRBD1 (7 bases). This CDR3 is 15 amino acids long. The V end lost 6 bases, the J end lost 1 base, and 15 bases lay between the germline ends. The germline V gene has CDR1 DFQATT and CDR2 SNEGSKA (reference sequence). The CDR3 nucleotides are TGCAGTGCCCCCAGACAGGGACTGAACACCGGGGAGCTGTTTTTT. Protein sequence: CSAPRQGLNTGELFF.

This clonotype was counted a few times. V usage is TRBV14 and J usage is TRBJ2-1; D is unclear. Germline V gene data show CDR1 as SGHDN and CDR2 as FVKESK. V was cut by 0 bases and J by 6 bases, with 9 bases left in between. This CDR3 has 14 amino acids. The CDR3 DNA reads TGTGCCAGCAGCCAAGATTGGGCCGGCAATGAGCAGTTCTTC. Protein: CASSQDWAGNEQFF.

This clonotype was detected once. Written as DNA, the CDR3 is TGTGCCAGCAGCTTCCAGGGGGCCGACGGGGGCTACAATGAGCAGTTCTTC. It specifies CASSFQGADGGYNEQFF. J is TRBJ2-1 and V is TRBV5-5; TRBD1 agrees at 8 bases. Germline V gene lookup returns CDR1 SGHKS and CDR2 YYEKEE (reference sequence). The V segment lost 2 bases and the J segment 3 bases; nucleotides outside the gene matches: 10. The CDR3 totals 17 residues.

The rearrangement joins TRBV20-1 to TRBJ2-1, with 7 bases lining up with TRBD2. This CDR3 spans 16 amino acids. V shed 0 bases and J 3 bases; nucleotides not matched to a gene: 8. The germline CDR1 and CDR2 sequences are DFQATT and SNEGSKA (reference sequence). The CDR3 region has the DNA TGCAGTGCTAGAGATCCAGCGGGGACCGTCTACAATGAGCAGTTCTTC. Translating it yields CSARDPAGTVYNEQFF.

This clonotype appeared a few times. This chain connects TRBV2 to TRBJ2-1; D is ambiguous. V was shortened by 8 bases and J by 8 bases, with 16 bases between the two germline ends. Germline V CDR1 and CDR2: SNHLY, FYNNEI. The CDR3 totals 13 residues. CDR3 nucleotide sequence: TGTGCCAGCGCTTTAGAAGTTCTTCATGAGCAGTTCTTC. Translated, it gives CASALEVLHEQFF.

The chain links TRBV20-1 to TRBJ2-2; D is unresolved. CDR3 length equals 13 residues. In germline, CDR1 is DFQATT, CDR2 SNEGSKA (reference sequence). V was pared by 1 base and J by 7 bases, with 10 bases between. CDR3 DNA sequence: TGCAGTGCTAGAGCGGGTATCAACGGGGAGCTGTTTTTT. Its protein is CSARAGINGELFF.

The chain combines TRBV6-1 with TRBJ2-4; D ambiguous. There are 14 residues in the CDR3. The germline V gene encodes CDR1 MNHNS and CDR2 SASEGT. Trimming stripped 7 bases from V and 1 base from J, with 11 bases between. CDR3 region: CASNDGWAKNIQYF. CDR3 nucleotide sequence: TGTGCCAGCAATGACGGCTGGGCCAAAAACATTCAGTACTTC.

The sample holds a few counts of this clonotype. The V call is TRBV29-1, the J call TRBJ2-3; perhaps D is TRBD1 or TRBD2 (5 bases each). The CDR3 contains 13 residues. V was pared by 7 bases and J by 5 bases, with 16 bases between. Germline assignment: CDR1 SQVTM and CDR2 ANQGSEA. The CDR3: CSAPRDGLDTQYF. As DNA, the CDR3 is TGCAGCGCTCCTCGGGACGGGTTAGATACGCAGTATTTT.

This clonotype has only a few counts. This chain links TRBV18 with TRBJ2-1; D is unclear. Germline lookup yields CDR1 KGHSH and CDR2 LQKENI. V dropped 1 base and J dropped 6 bases, with 7 bases sitting between them. The CDR3 has 13 residues. CDR3 bases: TGTGCCAGCTCACCACGACTCGGCAATGAGCAGTTCTTC. As protein: CASSPRLGNEQFF.

This clonotype was seen more than once but under ten times. V and J are TRBV4-2 and TRBJ2-3, with unresolved D. The germline V gene has CDR1 LGHNA and CDR2 YNFKEQ. The CDR3 has 16 amino acids. V was pared by 1 base and J by 4 bases, with 15 bases between. The CDR3 DNA is TGTGCCAGCAGCCAAGTCAGCAGTACGGGCGCAGATACGCAGTATTTT. This translates into CASSQVSSTGADTQYF.

This clonotype has only a few counts. The chain has TRBV7-8 and TRBJ2-7; 9 bases map to TRBD1. Per the germline V gene, CDR1 is SGHVS and CDR2 is FQNEAQ. Trimming cost V 3 bases and J 5 bases; bases outside gene matches: 8. This CDR3 is 15 amino acids long. CDR3 nucleotide sequence: TGTGCCAGCAGCTTGACGGGACAGGGATCCCACGAGCAGTACTTC. Its translation is CASSLTGQGSHEQYF.

The chain combines TRBV29-1 with TRBJ1-5, with 7 positions matching TRBD1. Germline CDR1 is SQVTM and CDR2 is ANQGSEA. CDR3 size: 14 residues. J lost 6 bases, V lost 3 bases, and 8 bases had no gene match. CDR3 amino acids: CSVETGSFGQPQHF. As DNA, the CDR3 is TGCAGCGTTGAGACAGGGAGCTTTGGTCAGCCCCAGCATTTT.

This clonotype has more than one count but fewer than ten. The chain links TRBV19 to TRBJ2-3; no definite D call. This CDR3 is built from 12 residues. Trimming left V 2 bases short and J 10 bases short, with 10 bases between. Germline-derived CDR1 and CDR2 are LNHDA and SQIVND (reference sequence). CDR3 in DNA: TGTGCCAGTAGTATACCGAGAGGAGCGCAGTATTTT. It yields the protein CASSIPRGAQYF.

This clonotype was detected many times. The chain combines TRBV29-1 with TRBJ1-5; a weak D match, TRBD1 (6 bases). The CDR3 has 12 amino acids. Deletions cut 6 bases from V and 3 bases from J, with 9 bases between. CDR1 SQVTM and CDR2 ANQGSEA come from the germline V gene. The CDR3 here is CSVGQLNQPQHF. DNA of the CDR3: TGCAGCGTCGGACAGCTCAATCAGCCCCAGCATTTT.

V and J are TRBV18 and TRBJ1-5; no definite D call. The CDR3 runs 16 residues. Germline V CDR1 and CDR2: KGHSH, LQKENI. Deletions cut 2 bases from V and 0 bases from J, with 11 bases between. CDR3 protein: CASSPERHYSNQPQHF. As DNA, the CDR3 is TGTGCCAGCTCACCAGAACGCCATTATAGCAATCAGCCCCAGCATTTT.

This clonotype was counted ten times or more. The chain carries TRBV20-1 and TRBJ2-1; D is undetermined. V lost 5 bases, J lost 3 bases, and 11 bases lay in between. CDR1 DFQATT and CDR2 SNEGSKA come from the germline V gene (reference sequence). The CDR3 contains 13 residues. The CDR3, as DNA: TGCAGTGCTGCAGGAATGGTCTACAATGAGCAGTTCTTC. Translation gives CSAAGMVYNEQFF.

J is TRBJ2-1 and V is TRBV4-3; perhaps TRBD1 as D (5 bases). V lost 2 bases to trimming and J lost 9 bases, with 8 bases between them. This CDR3 has 12 amino acids. Germline lookup yields CDR1 LGHNA and CDR2 YSLEER. The CDR3 coding sequence is TGCGCCAGCAGCCAAAGGGGCGCTGAGCAGTTCTTC. This encodes CASSQRGAEQFF.

The V and J genes are TRBV10-3 and TRBJ2-3; tentatively, D is TRBD1 (6 bases). The CDR3 is 14 amino acids. The germline V gene encodes CDR1 ENHRY and CDR2 SYGVKD. V dropped 6 bases and J dropped 4 bases, with 14 bases sitting between them. This CDR3 reads CAISAGTTADTQYF. The DNA for the CDR3 is TGTGCCATCAGCGCCGGGACAACGGCAGATACGCAGTATTTT.

The rearrangement joins TRBV5-1 to TRBJ2-1; D is uncertain. The V and J ends lost 1 base and 4 bases respectively, with 6 bases between them. The CDR3 totals 13 residues. CDR1 SGHRS and CDR2 YFSETQ come from the germline V gene. CDR3 in amino acids: CASSLIQYNEQFF. The CDR3, as DNA: TGCGCCAGCAGCTTGATTCAGTACAATGAGCAGTTCTTC.